This T cell receptor beta chain appears in the sequencing data of a study of T cells in Graves' hyperthyroidism and ophthalmopathy. Study-wide results and caveats: The blood repertoire included most of the expanded thyroid clonotypes above 0.001.

Germline CDR1 reads ENHRY; CDR2 reads SYGVKD. Trimming took 1 base from V and 4 from J, leaving 8 bases between them. This CDR3 comprises 13 residues. No progression to ophthalmopathy during 18 months of follow-up defined stable disease. Pregnant or lactating patients were excluded, as were those with uncontrolled infection or other autoimmune disease. RNA transcripts were the template for amplifying TCR beta CDR3 regions. HTBI primers were the set used in a first-round RT-PCR of the TCR CDR3. TCRdb re-analysed the multiplex PCR reads in MiXCR, keeping a single row per CDR3 protein. Of 380,000 or so distinct CDR3 sequences listed, about 14% are singletons. Worth noting for this clonotype: The antigen remains unidentified.

The receptor was derived from a woman aged 25 to 39 with Graves' hyperthyroidism. Sequenced material: blood. The chain uses TRBV10-3 and TRBJ2-7; no firm D call. The CDR3 DNA follows: TGTGCCATCAGTGAGTGGCAGCCATACGAGCAGTACTTC. Its protein is CAISEWQPYEQYF.